The 32 T cell receptor beta chains reported below all come from one sample, sequenced in a study of T cell changes during pregnancy in multiple sclerosis. Data came from immunoSEQ multiplex PCR; TCRdb stores just in-frame clones and leaves some out. The sample has fewer than 50,000 clones, roughly nine tenths seen once. Sequenced material: CD4+ T cells from peripheral blood mononuclear cells, taken in the third trimester of pregnancy. These receptor sequences come from a female donor with multiple sclerosis, enrolled in a pregnancy study.

This chain uses TRBV7-2 with TRBJ2-5; no clear D. Germline V lookup: CDR1 SGHTA, CDR2 FQGNSA. The CDR3 is 14 residues long. The germline V and J ends were trimmed by 2 bases and 1 base, with 8 bases remaining between them. The CDR3 reads CASSLMTIQETQYF. CDR3 nucleotide sequence: TGTGCCAGCAGCTTAATGACAATCCAAGAGACCCAGTACTTC.

The V gene is TRBV9, the J gene TRBJ2-2; 9 bases are shared with TRBD1. Germline loops: CDR1 SGDLS, CDR2 YYNGEE. The CDR3 extends over 15 amino acids. V lost 3 bases and J lost 5; bases outside the gene matches: 5. The CDR3 loop reads CASSGTGQGTGELFF. CDR3 coding DNA: TGTGCCAGCAGCGGCACGGGACAGGGAACCGGGGAGCTGTTTTTT.

The genes are TRBV30 and TRBJ2-7, with D perhaps TRBD1 (6 bases). Germline CDR1 is GTSNPN and CDR2 is SVGIG (reference sequence). Trimming pared 1 base from V and 4 bases from J, leaving 14 bases between. The CDR3 spans 14 residues. Here the CDR3 reads CAWSAGQKLYEQYF. DNA for the CDR3: TGTGCCTGGAGTGCAGGACAGAAGCTATACGAGCAGTACTTC.

The J gene is TRBJ2-3, the V gene TRBV30; 8 bases are a match to TRBD2. With V trimmed by 2 bases and J by 5 bases, 9 bases remained unmatched. The CDR3 totals 15 residues. CDR1 and CDR2 (germline): GTSNPN, SVGIG (reference sequence). The CDR3 loop is CAWSRSGTSRDTQYF. In DNA, the CDR3 is TGTGCCTGGAGTCGATCCGGGACTAGTAGAGATACGCAGTATTTT.

The V call is TRBV6-6, the J call TRBJ2-7, with D tentatively TRBD1 (6 bases). This CDR3 spans 13 amino acids. The V and J ends lost 6 bases and 3 bases respectively, with 12 bases between them. CDR1 is MNHNY and CDR2 is SVGAGI in the germline V gene (reference sequence). The CDR3: CASRQGYNYEQYF. In DNA, the CDR3 is TGTGCCAGCAGACAGGGATATAACTACGAGCAGTACTTC.

The chain recombines TRBV6-5 with TRBJ1-2, with 8 bases identical to TRBD1. CDR1 is MNHEY, CDR2 SVGAGI, per germline. Trimming cost V 7 bases and J 6 bases; bases outside gene matches: 10. The CDR3 covers 14 residues. The CDR3 loop is CASTADRVDDGYTF. The CDR3 DNA reads as TGTGCCAGCACCGCGGACAGGGTGGACGATGGCTACACCTTC.

The sample holds one count of this clone. The chain uses TRBV7-9 and TRBJ1-4; D possibly corresponds to TRBD1 (6 bases). There are 15 residues in the CDR3. The ends were cut back, 6 bases at V and 5 bases at J, with 16 bases in the middle. In germline, CDR1 is SEHNR, CDR2 FQNEAQ (reference sequence). CDR3 loop: CASSSQGGVNEKLFF. For the CDR3, the DNA is TGTGCCAGCAGTTCACAGGGTGGAGTAAATGAAAAACTGTTTTTT.

The chain uses TRBV19 and TRBJ1-2, with TRBD1 matching over 8 bases. With V trimmed by 9 bases and J by 3 bases, 6 bases remained unmatched. Germline loops: CDR1 LNHDA, CDR2 SQIVND (reference sequence). The CDR3 has 13 residues. The CDR3 nucleotides read TGTGCCAGCCTCGACAGGGGATACTATGGCTACACCTTC. Amino acids: CASLDRGYYGYTF.

The V and J genes are TRBV6-5 and TRBJ1-2; D remains ambiguous. The germline V gene encodes CDR1 MNHEY and CDR2 SVGAGI. Trimming took 6 bases from V and 5 from J, leaving 16 bases between them. The CDR3 is 14 amino acids. CDR3 protein: CASRNPGVLYGYTF. The CDR3, as DNA: TGTGCCAGCAGGAATCCGGGAGTTCTTTATGGCTACACCTTC.

This chain uses TRBV28 with TRBJ1-3; 8 bases line up with TRBD1. The CDR3 loop spans 14 amino acids. With V trimmed by 4 bases and J by 6 bases, 5 bases remained unmatched. Germline V gives CDR1 MDHEN, CDR2 SYDVKM. The CDR3 nucleotides are TGTGCCAGCAGTTCCTCAGGGGGCCCAAACACCATATATTTT. Protein product: CASSSSGGPNTIYF.

The CDR3 sequence is CASSRVGDRDQETQYF. The CDR3 DNA follows: TGTGCCAGCAGCCGTGTGGGGGACAGGGACCAAGAGACCCAGTACTTC. V is TRBV7-9 and J is TRBJ2-5; 9 bases are shared with TRBD1. The CDR3 runs to 16 residues. The germline gives CDR1 SEHNR, CDR2 FQNEAQ (reference sequence). V shed 5 bases, J shed 0 bases, and the junction held 7 bases outside the gene matches. The entire variable domain, with the rest obtained from reference TRBV7-9 and TRBJ2-5, is as follows: DTGVSQNPRHKITKRGQNVTFRCDPISEHNRLYWYRQTLGQGPEFLTYFQNEAQLEKSRLLSDRFSAERPKGSFSTLEIQRTEQGDSAMYLCASSRVGDRDQETQYFGPGTRLLVL.

The V gene is TRBV10-1, the J gene TRBJ2-3; TRBD2 matches at 10 bases. V trimming: 6 bases; J trimming: 3 bases; junction bases outside the gene matches: 6. Per the germline V gene, CDR1 is WNHNN and CDR2 is SYGVQD (reference sequence). This CDR3 is 15 amino acids long. CDR3 amino acids: CASSSGLADTDTQYF. In nucleotides, the CDR3 is TGCGCCAGCAGCTCCGGACTAGCGGATACAGATACGCAGTATTTT.

The chain has TRBV6-4 and TRBJ2-3; the match to TRBD2 covers 7 bases. Looked up from germline, CDR1 is MRHNA and CDR2 is SNTAGT. With 0 bases clipped from V and 4 bases from J, the junction kept 4 bases outside the gene matches. This CDR3 is built from 15 residues. CDR3 nucleotide sequence: TGTGCCAGCAGTGACTCCGCGGGGAGGGCAGATACGCAGTATTTT. Translating it yields CASSDSAGRADTQYF.

This chain connects TRBV11-2 to TRBJ2-7; 7 positions agree with TRBD1. Germline CDR1 SGHAT, CDR2 FQNNGV. With 5 bases clipped from V and 4 bases from J, the junction kept 14 bases outside the gene matches. The CDR3 spans 16 residues. Here the CDR3 reads CASSPLSRQGSYEQYF. CDR3 coding DNA: TGTGCCAGCAGCCCCCTGTCGAGACAGGGTTCTTACGAGCAGTACTTC.

The chain employs TRBV5-1 and TRBJ2-7; TRBD2 matches 7 bases. This CDR3 is 13 amino acids long. Germline lookup yields CDR1 SGHRS and CDR2 YFSETQ. V shed 3 bases, J shed 6 bases, and the junction held 6 bases outside the gene matches. CDR3 loop: CASSSGPGGEQYF. The CDR3 nucleotides read TGCGCCAGCAGCTCCGGGCCGGGAGGCGAGCAGTACTTC.

This sequence joins TRBV30 and TRBJ1-4; D not resolved. V was pared by 0 bases and J by 7 bases, with 9 bases between. The germline gives CDR1 GTSNPN, CDR2 SVGIG (reference sequence). The CDR3 is made up of 13 amino acids. The CDR3 DNA reads TGTGCCTGGAGTGTTTCCGGTAGTGAAAAACTGTTTTTT. It codes for CAWSVSGSEKLFF.

The V and J genes are TRBV7-3 and TRBJ1-1; 9 bases match TRBD1. The CDR3 length is 15 residues. J gave up 4 bases and V 5 bases, and 8 bases lay outside the gene matches. From germline, CDR1 is SGHTA and CDR2 FQGTGA. CDR3 region: CASSLGGTGFTEAFF. CDR3 DNA sequence: TGTGCCAGCAGCCTAGGTGGGACAGGGTTCACTGAAGCTTTCTTT.

The rearrangement links TRBV6-1 to TRBJ1-3, with a weak D call TRBD1 (5 bases). The CDR3 has 15 amino acids. V was shortened by 4 bases and J by 0 bases, with 10 bases between the two germline ends. Germline V gene lookup returns CDR1 MNHNS and CDR2 SASEGT. In nucleotides, the CDR3 is TGTGCCAGCAGTGGGGGCATAATCTCTGGAAACACCATATATTTT. Protein product: CASSGGIISGNTIYF.

This chain links TRBV10-2 with TRBJ1-2; D remains ambiguous. The V gene lost 3 bases and the J gene lost 8 bases, with 7 bases spanning the gap. The CDR3 covers 11 residues. Germline CDR1 reads WSHSY; CDR2 reads SAAADI. The CDR3 DNA is TGCGCCAGCAGTGAAGCGCGGGGCTACACCTTC. This gives the protein CASSEARGYTF.

The chain uses TRBV6-1 and TRBJ1-5, with TRBD1 matching 8 bases. The CDR3 is made up of 15 amino acids. Germline CDR1 MNHNS, CDR2 SASEGT. V shed 7 bases and J 2 bases; nucleotides not matched to a gene: 7. CDR3 bases: TGTGCCAGCACCCCAGGGACAGGAGGCAATCAGCCCCAGCATTTT. Amino acid sequence: CASTPGTGGNQPQHF.

The chain has TRBV19 and TRBJ2-7, with a possible D match to TRBD2 (5 bases). Between the trimmed V and J ends, which lost 5 bases and 1 base, there was a span of 18 bases. CDR1 is LNHDA, CDR2 SQIVND, per germline (reference sequence). This CDR3 contains 16 residues. CDR3 DNA: TGTGCCAGTAGTGACCTAGGAGGCGGCAGATCCTACGAGCAGTACTTC. It translates to CASSDLGGGRSYEQYF.

The V and J genes are TRBV9 and TRBJ2-5, with D perhaps matching TRBD2 (5 bases). CDR1 is SGDLS and CDR2 is YYNGEE in the germline V gene. This CDR3 contains 14 residues. Between the trimmed V and J ends, which lost 0 bases and 3 bases, there was a span of 9 bases. CDR3 coding DNA: TGTGCCAGCAGCGTAGATCCGGGGAAAGAGACCCAGTACTTC. Residues: CASSVDPGKETQYF.

The chain links TRBV5-1 to TRBJ2-1, with 10 bases identical to TRBD2. Germline CDR1 and CDR2: SGHRS and YFSETQ. V was pared by 5 bases and J by 4 bases, with 9 bases of the junction left unmatched. There are 16 residues in the CDR3. The CDR3 region is CASRVAGGITYNEQFF. The CDR3 nucleotides are TGCGCCAGCAGAGTAGCGGGAGGCATTACATACAATGAGCAGTTCTTC.

The V gene is TRBV7-9, the J gene TRBJ2-1; 8 nucleotides agree with TRBD1. Germline V gene data show CDR1 as SEHNR and CDR2 as FQNEAQ (reference sequence). The CDR3 covers 18 residues. The J segment lost 2 bases and the V segment lost 8 bases, leaving 17 bases of the junction unmatched. CDR3 DNA: TGTGCCAGCTCCCAGGGGGCATGGCAAACTTTACCCTACAATGAGCAGTTCTTC. The encoded protein is CASSQGAWQTLPYNEQFF.

The chain has TRBV7-9 and TRBJ2-1; 7 bases match TRBD1. The length of the CDR3 is 15 residues. CDR1 is SEHNR, CDR2 FQNEAQ, per germline (reference sequence). The trim removed 6 bases at V and 0 bases at J, leaving 5 bases unmatched. The CDR3 sequence: CASRPQGSSYNEQFF. DNA of the CDR3: TGTGCCAGCAGACCACAGGGGTCCTCCTACAATGAGCAGTTCTTC.

The chain employs TRBV11-2 and TRBJ1-1, with D maybe TRBD1 (5 bases). The CDR3 has 18 amino acids. V was pared by 4 bases and J by 1 base, with 22 bases between. Germline values: CDR1 SGHAT, CDR2 FQNNGV. The CDR3 loop reads CASSSGGATGLWNTEAFF. The CDR3 DNA is TGTGCCAGCAGCTCAGGAGGGGCGACTGGGCTATGGAACACTGAAGCTTTCTTT.

The chain has TRBV10-2 and TRBJ2-7, with 7 positions matching TRBD2. Germline V gene data show CDR1 as WSHSY and CDR2 as SAAADI. Losses at the gene ends were 0 bases for V and 5 bases for J; bases not matched to a gene: 7. This CDR3 has 15 amino acids. The CDR3 is CASSESTGGPHEQYF. In DNA form, the CDR3 reads TGCGCCAGCAGTGAGTCAACGGGAGGTCCCCACGAGCAGTACTTC.

V usage is TRBV13 and J usage is TRBJ2-7; 10 bases agree with TRBD2. V dropped 2 bases and J dropped 3; count of bases not matched to a gene: 10. This CDR3 has 17 amino acids. The germline CDR1 and CDR2 sequences are PRHDT and FYEKMQ (reference sequence). CDR3 amino acids: CASSLPLGLARYYEQYF. In DNA, the CDR3 is TGTGCCAGCAGCTTACCCCTGGGACTAGCGCGATACTACGAGCAGTACTTC.

V and J are TRBV4-1 and TRBJ2-3; D gene unclear. The germline CDR1 and CDR2 sequences are MGHRA and YSYEKL. CDR3 length equals 14 residues. Trimming removed 0 bases at V and 5 bases at J, with 9 bases between. The CDR3 coding sequence is TGCGCCAGCAGCCAAGATTACTATCAAGATACGCAGTATTTT. It translates to CASSQDYYQDTQYF.

This chain links TRBV7-2 with TRBJ1-5, with 8 nucleotides matching TRBD1. The CDR3 extends over 15 amino acids. Germline CDR1 is SGHTA and CDR2 is FQGNSA. V dropped 1 base and J dropped 3; count of bases not matched to a gene: 2. The CDR3 region has the DNA TGTGCCAGCAGCTTAGTGGGACAGGTCAATCAGCCCCAGCATTTT. Amino acid sequence: CASSLVGQVNQPQHF.

The gene calls are TRBV4-1 and TRBJ1-2; 9 nucleotides match TRBD1. The length of the CDR3 is 15 residues. CDR1 is MGHRA, CDR2 YSYEKL, per germline. V shed 4 bases, J shed 2 bases, and the junction held 5 bases outside the gene matches. For the CDR3, the DNA is TGCGCCAGCAGCCGCAGGACAGGGGAGAACTATGGCTACACCTTC. It translates to CASSRRTGENYGYTF.

V is TRBV28 and J is TRBJ1-2; D not certain. Per the germline V gene, CDR1 is MDHEN and CDR2 is SYDVKM. V gave up 8 bases and J gave up 3 bases, with 19 bases separating them. The CDR3 consists of 15 residues. The CDR3 DNA reads as TGTGCCAGCTTAAACCCCGGCCGCGGGGACTATGGCTACACCTTC. This codes for CASLNPGRGDYGYTF.